A selection of T cell receptor beta chains follows, all from one sample in a study of T-cell reconstitution after alpha-beta-depleted transplantation in children. MiXCR, applied by TCRdb to the PCR reads, yields one record per CDR3 protein. This table holds some 600,000 distinct CDR3 sequences, approximately 17% found once. Sequenced material: PBMCs from the stem cell graft donor, taken from the stem cell graft. These TCRs come from a human donor who donated a stem cell graft to a child with acute myeloid leukemia. The CDR3 runs from the conserved cysteine through the conserved F or W. Each record gives: V gene, J gene, clone size, D gene, CDR3 DNA, CDR3 protein. The D gene is left open where the match is weak. Only some rows state a clone size, as once, few, many or a class for expanded clones.

v_gene: TRBV20-1; j_gene: TRBJ1-5; abundance: -; d_gene: -; CDR3nt: TGCAGTGCTAGGGAGGCTCGGGGCAATCAGCCCCAGCATTTT; CDR3aa: CSAREARGNQPQHF
v_gene: TRBV20-1; j_gene: TRBJ1-5; abundance: many; d_gene: -; CDR3nt: TGCAGTGCTACCCTGAGGCAGGCCGGGGGGCCCCAGCATTTT; CDR3aa: CSATLRQAGGPQHF
v_gene: TRBV29-1; j_gene: TRBJ2-6; abundance: few; d_gene: -; CDR3nt: TGCAGCGCAGTAACCACTGGGGCCAACGTCCTGACTTTC; CDR3aa: CSAVTTGANVLTF
v_gene: TRBV9; j_gene: TRBJ2-1; abundance: many; d_gene: -; CDR3nt: TGTGCCAGCAGCGTAGGGGGACTGGGTGATGAGCAGTTCTTC; CDR3aa: CASSVGGLGDEQFF
v_gene: TRBV6-1; j_gene: TRBJ2-4; abundance: many; d_gene: TRBD1; CDR3nt: TGTGCCAGCAGTGCGGGACAGCTATTAGCCAAAAACATTCAGTACTTC; CDR3aa: CASSAGQLLAKNIQYF
v_gene: TRBV20-1; j_gene: TRBJ2-4; abundance: many; d_gene: TRBD1; CDR3nt: TGCAGTGCCCCGGGGACAGTCAAAAACATTCAGTACTTC; CDR3aa: CSAPGTVKNIQYF
v_gene: TRBV11-2; j_gene: TRBJ2-5; abundance: few; d_gene: -; CDR3nt: TGTGCCAGCAGCTTACTTGCAGGGGCGTTGAAGACCCAGTACTTC; CDR3aa: CASSLLAGALKTQYF
v_gene: TRBV29-1; j_gene: TRBJ1-2; abundance: many; d_gene: -; CDR3nt: TGCAGCGTTGAAGTTAGGCCCCCAACCAATACCACTGGTGGCTACACCTTC; CDR3aa: CSVEVRPPTNTTGGYTF
v_gene: TRBV6-1; j_gene: TRBJ1-4; abundance: -; d_gene: -; CDR3nt: TGTGCCAGCAGTGGGAGTTTGAAAGGCGAAAAACTGTTTTTT; CDR3aa: CASSGSLKGEKLFF
v_gene: TRBV2; j_gene: TRBJ2-5; abundance: -; d_gene: -; CDR3nt: TGTGCCAGCAGTGTTAAGACCCAGTACTTC; CDR3aa: CASSVKTQYF
v_gene: TRBV12-5; j_gene: TRBJ2-2; abundance: few; d_gene: -; CDR3nt: TGTGCTAGTGGGCAAAACGCGAACACCGGGGAGCTGTTTTTT; CDR3aa: CASGQNANTGELFF
v_gene: TRBV12-3/TRBV12-4; j_gene: TRBJ2-5; abundance: many; d_gene: TRBD1; CDR3nt: TGTGCCAGCGTCAAACGGACAGGGGGGATAGAGACCCAGTACTTC; CDR3aa: CASVKRTGGIETQYF
v_gene: TRBV6-6; j_gene: TRBJ1-1; abundance: -; d_gene: -; CDR3nt: TGTGCCAGCACCGAAACAGGGAACACTGAAGCTTTCTTT; CDR3aa: CASTETGNTEAFF
v_gene: TRBV25-1; j_gene: TRBJ2-1; abundance: -; d_gene: -; CDR3nt: TGTGCCAGCAGTGATGGTCTACTCAGAGGACATGAGCAGTTCTTC; CDR3aa: CASSDGLLRGHEQFF
v_gene: TRBV29-1; j_gene: TRBJ2-2; abundance: many; d_gene: TRBD1; CDR3nt: TGCAGCGTAACCGGGACAGGGGTCACCGGGGAGCTGTTTTTT; CDR3aa: CSVTGTGVTGELFF
v_gene: TRBV6-2/TRBV6-3; j_gene: TRBJ1-2; abundance: few; d_gene: -; CDR3nt: TGTGCCAGCAGTTTGGGAACAGGGTACACCTATGGCTACACCTTC; CDR3aa: CASSLGTGYTYGYTF
v_gene: TRBV20-1; j_gene: TRBJ1-1; abundance: many; d_gene: -; CDR3nt: TGCAGTGTCAGAGGTAGGGAACCTGAAGCTTTCTTT; CDR3aa: CSVRGREPEAFF
v_gene: TRBV7-9; j_gene: TRBJ2-5; abundance: few; d_gene: -; CDR3nt: TGTGCCAGCAGCTTTGTGGGAAAAGAGACCCAGTACTTC; CDR3aa: CASSFVGKETQYF
v_gene: TRBV4-3; j_gene: TRBJ2-7; abundance: many; d_gene: -; CDR3nt: TGCGCCAGCAGCCAAGATACGGGGTTTACGGAGCAGTACTTC; CDR3aa: CASSQDTGFTEQYF
v_gene: TRBV20-1; j_gene: TRBJ1-2; abundance: many; d_gene: -; CDR3nt: TGCAGTGCCGCTTGGGGCTTTGGCGGCTACACCTTC; CDR3aa: CSAAWGFGGYTF
v_gene: TRBV7-2; j_gene: TRBJ1-2; abundance: -; d_gene: -; CDR3nt: TGTGCCAGCAGCGCAATGGGGGGACAAGCCTATGGCTACACCTTC; CDR3aa: CASSAMGGQAYGYTF
v_gene: TRBV5-1; j_gene: TRBJ1-1; abundance: -; d_gene: -; CDR3nt: TGCGCCAGCAGCCCCAGCTGGGGCATGAACACTGAAGCTTTCTTT; CDR3aa: CASSPSWGMNTEAFF
v_gene: TRBV4-3; j_gene: TRBJ1-5; abundance: many; d_gene: -; CDR3nt: TGCGCCAGCAGCCAAGATGGGGGGGGACAGCCCCAGCATTTT; CDR3aa: CASSQDGGGQPQHF
v_gene: TRBV6-5; j_gene: TRBJ1-5; abundance: few; d_gene: -; CDR3nt: TGTGCCAGCAGTTCTTTTGAGGGCAATCAGCCCCAGCATTTT; CDR3aa: CASSSFEGNQPQHF
v_gene: TRBV25-1; j_gene: TRBJ1-1; abundance: many; d_gene: -; CDR3nt: TGTGCCAGCAAGGAAGACGGACAAGAAGCTTTCTTT; CDR3aa: CASKEDGQEAFF
v_gene: TRBV2; j_gene: TRBJ2-6; abundance: few; d_gene: TRBD1; CDR3nt: TGTGCCAGCAGATGGGACAGGGGCGCTGGGGCCAACGTCCTGACTTTC; CDR3aa: CASRWDRGAGANVLTF
v_gene: TRBV24-1; j_gene: TRBJ2-1; abundance: many; d_gene: -; CDR3nt: TGTGCCACCAGTGATCCGAACGGGGATGAGCAGTTCTTC; CDR3aa: CATSDPNGDEQFF
v_gene: TRBV12-3/TRBV12-4; j_gene: TRBJ2-2; abundance: -; d_gene: -; CDR3nt: TGTGCCAGCAGCGACGTCAGAGGGGGAACCGGGGAGCTGTTTTTT; CDR3aa: CASSDVRGGTGELFF
v_gene: TRBV20-1; j_gene: TRBJ2-5; abundance: many; d_gene: TRBD1; CDR3nt: TGCAGTGCTAGACCCTTCCGGGACAGGGGTCAAGAGACCCAGTACTTC; CDR3aa: CSARPFRDRGQETQYF
v_gene: TRBV5-8; j_gene: TRBJ1-5; abundance: -; d_gene: -; CDR3nt: TGTGCCAGCAGCCGGGGTCCGGTTAAAGGGAATCAGCCCCAGCATTTT; CDR3aa: CASSRGPVKGNQPQHF
v_gene: TRBV12-3/TRBV12-4; j_gene: TRBJ1-5; abundance: -; d_gene: -; CDR3nt: TGTGCCAGCAGTTTACGGTCACGACAGCCCCAGCATTTT; CDR3aa: CASSLRSRQPQHF
v_gene: TRBV5-1; j_gene: TRBJ2-7; abundance: -; d_gene: TRBD1; CDR3nt: TGCGCCAGCAGCTCAGTTCCGGGACAGGGTATGTACGAGCAGTACTTC; CDR3aa: CASSSVPGQGMYEQYF
v_gene: TRBV7-2; j_gene: TRBJ2-1; abundance: many; d_gene: -; CDR3nt: TGTGCCAGCAGCTTTGACAGCGGGCCGAGTGAGCAGTTCTTC; CDR3aa: CASSFDSGPSEQFF
v_gene: TRBV9; j_gene: TRBJ2-7; abundance: -; d_gene: TRBD2; CDR3nt: TGTGCCAGCAGCGTATCCAGAGAGGGAGGGGACGAGCAGTACTTC; CDR3aa: CASSVSREGGDEQYF
v_gene: TRBV7-6; j_gene: TRBJ2-5; abundance: -; d_gene: -; CDR3nt: TGTGCCAGCAGCTTAGCGCCAGGGAGGCTAAGTGAGACCCAGTACTTC; CDR3aa: CASSLAPGRLSETQYF
v_gene: TRBV12-3/TRBV12-4; j_gene: TRBJ1-2; abundance: -; d_gene: -; CDR3nt: TGTGCCAGCAGTTTCCAGTTAAGCTATGGCTACACCTTC; CDR3aa: CASSFQLSYGYTF
v_gene: TRBV12-3/TRBV12-4; j_gene: TRBJ2-2; abundance: few; d_gene: -; CDR3nt: TGTGCCAGCACCCTAGTGAAACCGAACACCGGGGAGCTGTTTTTT; CDR3aa: CASTLVKPNTGELFF
v_gene: TRBV7-9; j_gene: TRBJ1-1; abundance: -; d_gene: -; CDR3nt: TGTGCCAGCAGCCCGAGGGGGGCAGGGAAGAACACTGAAGCTTTCTTT; CDR3aa: CASSPRGAGKNTEAFF
v_gene: TRBV6-1; j_gene: TRBJ1-6; abundance: -; d_gene: -; CDR3nt: TGTGCCAGCAGTCCAAACAGCAATAATTCACCCCTCCACTTT; CDR3aa: CASSPNSNNSPLHF
v_gene: TRBV11-1; j_gene: TRBJ2-2; abundance: few; d_gene: TRBD2; CDR3nt: TGTGCCAGCAGCTTAGCGGGACTAGCTTCCGCGAACACCGGGGAGCTGTTTTTT; CDR3aa: CASSLAGLASANTGELFF
v_gene: TRBV12-3/TRBV12-4; j_gene: TRBJ2-7; abundance: few; d_gene: -; CDR3nt: TGTGCCAGCAGGAAATCAGGGAATCCCTACGAGCAGTACTTC; CDR3aa: CASRKSGNPYEQYF
v_gene: TRBV20-1; j_gene: TRBJ1-1; abundance: many; d_gene: -; CDR3nt: TGCAGTGCCCTACTCCAGGGGAGAAACACTGAAGCTTTCTTT; CDR3aa: CSALLQGRNTEAFF
v_gene: TRBV7-2; j_gene: TRBJ2-7; abundance: few; d_gene: -; CDR3nt: TGTGCCAGCAGCTTAGATGTAGGGACCACCTACTCCGAGCAGTACTTC; CDR3aa: CASSLDVGTTYSEQYF
v_gene: TRBV20-1; j_gene: TRBJ2-5; abundance: few; d_gene: -; CDR3nt: TGCAGTGCTAGTAGAGTTCAAGAGACCCAGTACTTC; CDR3aa: CSASRVQETQYF
v_gene: TRBV5-1; j_gene: TRBJ2-7; abundance: -; d_gene: -; CDR3nt: TGCGCCAGCAGCCCGGTCCCTAGCAACGAGCAGTACTTC; CDR3aa: CASSPVPSNEQYF
v_gene: TRBV12-3/TRBV12-4; j_gene: TRBJ2-3; abundance: -; d_gene: TRBD2; CDR3nt: TGTGCCAGCAGTCTAAGACTAGCGGGGCTCACAGATACGCAGTATTTT; CDR3aa: CASSLRLAGLTDTQYF
v_gene: TRBV12-3/TRBV12-4; j_gene: TRBJ1-2; abundance: many; d_gene: -; CDR3nt: TGTGCCAGCACCCTAGGGGTGACACCGTCTAACTATGGCTACACCTTC; CDR3aa: CASTLGVTPSNYGYTF
v_gene: TRBV7-9; j_gene: TRBJ2-7; abundance: few; d_gene: -; CDR3nt: TGTGCCAGCAGCCCTCCAGGGTCCCCATTCTACGAGCAGTACTTC; CDR3aa: CASSPPGSPFYEQYF
v_gene: TRBV30; j_gene: TRBJ2-7; abundance: -; d_gene: TRBD2; CDR3nt: TGTGCCTGGACCTATGGGGGGGCCTACGAGCAGTACTTC; CDR3aa: CAWTYGGAYEQYF
v_gene: TRBV29-1; j_gene: TRBJ1-4; abundance: many; d_gene: -; CDR3nt: TGCAGCGTTGACCGGGGGAGAAAACTGTTTTTT; CDR3aa: CSVDRGRKLFF
v_gene: TRBV27; j_gene: TRBJ1-2; abundance: many; d_gene: -; CDR3nt: TGTGCCAGCAGTCCTGACAGATATGGCTACACCTTC; CDR3aa: CASSPDRYGYTF
v_gene: TRBV7-9; j_gene: TRBJ2-7; abundance: -; d_gene: -; CDR3nt: TGTGCCAGCAGCTCGGACCCTAGCTCCTACGAGCAGTACTTC; CDR3aa: CASSSDPSSYEQYF